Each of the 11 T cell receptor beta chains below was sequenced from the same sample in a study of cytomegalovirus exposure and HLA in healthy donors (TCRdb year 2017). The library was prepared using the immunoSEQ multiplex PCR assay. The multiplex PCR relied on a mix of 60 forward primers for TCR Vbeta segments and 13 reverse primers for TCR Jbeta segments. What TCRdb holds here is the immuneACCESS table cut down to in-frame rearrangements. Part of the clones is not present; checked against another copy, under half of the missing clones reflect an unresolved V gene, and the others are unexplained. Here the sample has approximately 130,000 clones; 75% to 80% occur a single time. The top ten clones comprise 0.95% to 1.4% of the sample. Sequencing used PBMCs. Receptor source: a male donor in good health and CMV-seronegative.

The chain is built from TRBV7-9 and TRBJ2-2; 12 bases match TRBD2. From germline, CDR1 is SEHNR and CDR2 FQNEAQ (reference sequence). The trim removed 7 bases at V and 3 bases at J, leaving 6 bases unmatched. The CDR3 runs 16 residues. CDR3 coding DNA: TGTGCCAGCACTCCTAGCGGGGGGGCGGACACCGGGGAGCTGTTTTTT. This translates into CASTPSGGADTGELFF.

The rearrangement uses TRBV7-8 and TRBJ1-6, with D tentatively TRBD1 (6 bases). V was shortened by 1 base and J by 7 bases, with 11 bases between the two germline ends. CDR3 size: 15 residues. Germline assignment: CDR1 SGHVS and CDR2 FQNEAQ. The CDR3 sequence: CASSLDAGANSPLHF. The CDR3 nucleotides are TGTGCCAGCAGCTTAGATGCGGGGGCGAATTCACCCCTCCACTTT. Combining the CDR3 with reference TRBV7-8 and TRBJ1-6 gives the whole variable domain GAGVSQSPRYKVAKRGQDVALRCDPISGHVSLFWYQQALGQGPEFLTYFQNEAQLDKSGLPSDRFFAERPEGSVSTLKIQRTQQEDSAVYLCASSLDAGANSPLHFGNGTRLTVT.

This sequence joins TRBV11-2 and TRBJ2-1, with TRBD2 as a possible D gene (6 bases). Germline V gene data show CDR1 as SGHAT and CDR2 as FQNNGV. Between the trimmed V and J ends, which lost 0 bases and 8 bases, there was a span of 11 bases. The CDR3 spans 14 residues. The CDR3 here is CASSLEVGRYEQFF. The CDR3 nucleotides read TGTGCCAGCAGCTTAGAAGTAGGGAGGTATGAGCAGTTCTTC.

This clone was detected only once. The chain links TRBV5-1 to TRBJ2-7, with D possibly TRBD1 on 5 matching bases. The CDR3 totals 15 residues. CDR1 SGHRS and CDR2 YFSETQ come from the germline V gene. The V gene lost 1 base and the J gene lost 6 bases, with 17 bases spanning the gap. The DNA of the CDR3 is TGCGCCAGCAGCTTGCTTGGGGAAACAGGCTCCGAGCAGTACTTC. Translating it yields CASSLLGETGSEQYF.

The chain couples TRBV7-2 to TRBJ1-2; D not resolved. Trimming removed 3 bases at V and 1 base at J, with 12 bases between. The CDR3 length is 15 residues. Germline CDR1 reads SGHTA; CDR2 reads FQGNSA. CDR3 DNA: TGTGCCAGCAGCTTGCCATACGGGGTTAACTATGGCTACACCTTC. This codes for CASSLPYGVNYGYTF.

Here the CDR3 reads CASSVEVTGGNEQFF. CDR3 sequence (DNA): TGTGCCAGCAGCGTGGAGGTAACAGGGGGAAATGAGCAGTTCTTC. The rearrangement uses TRBV9 and TRBJ2-1, with TRBD1 matching over 8 bases. The junction had 8 bases not matched to a gene; V was cut back by 2 bases and J by 7 bases. The germline CDR1 and CDR2 sequences are SGDLS and YYNGEE. The CDR3 sequence is 15 residues long.

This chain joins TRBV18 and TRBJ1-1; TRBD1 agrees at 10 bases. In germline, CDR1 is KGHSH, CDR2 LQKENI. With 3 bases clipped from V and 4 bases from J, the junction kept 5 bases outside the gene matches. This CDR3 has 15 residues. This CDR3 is CASSPTGGGSTEAFF. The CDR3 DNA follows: TGTGCCAGCTCACCGACAGGGGGCGGGAGCACTGAAGCTTTCTTT. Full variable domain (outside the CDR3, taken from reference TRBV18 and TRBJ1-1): NAGVMQNPRHLVRRRGQEARLRCSPMKGHSHVYWYRQLPEEGLKFMVYLQKENIIDESGMPKERFSAEFPKEGPSILRIQQVVRGDSAAYFCASSPTGGGSTEAFFGQGTRLTVV.

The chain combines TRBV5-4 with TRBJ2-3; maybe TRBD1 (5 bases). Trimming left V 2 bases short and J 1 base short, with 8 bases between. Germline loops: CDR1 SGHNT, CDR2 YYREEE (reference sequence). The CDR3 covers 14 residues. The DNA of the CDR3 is TGTGCCAGCAGCTTCGACAGACGCACAGATACGCAGTATTTT. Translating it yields CASSFDRRTDTQYF.

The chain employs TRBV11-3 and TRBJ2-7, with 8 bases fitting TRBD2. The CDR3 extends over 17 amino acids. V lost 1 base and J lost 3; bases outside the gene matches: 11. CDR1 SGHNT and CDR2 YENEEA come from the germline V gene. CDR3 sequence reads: CASSLGVSGGVIYEQYF. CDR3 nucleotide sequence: TGTGCCAGCAGCTTAGGTGTGTCGGGGGGGGTTATCTACGAGCAGTACTTC.

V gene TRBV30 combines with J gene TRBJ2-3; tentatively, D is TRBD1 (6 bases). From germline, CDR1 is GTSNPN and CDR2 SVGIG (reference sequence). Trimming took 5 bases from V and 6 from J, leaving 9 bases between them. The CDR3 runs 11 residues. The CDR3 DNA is TGTGCCTGGGGACAGCAGGATACGCAGTATTTT. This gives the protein CAWGQQDTQYF.

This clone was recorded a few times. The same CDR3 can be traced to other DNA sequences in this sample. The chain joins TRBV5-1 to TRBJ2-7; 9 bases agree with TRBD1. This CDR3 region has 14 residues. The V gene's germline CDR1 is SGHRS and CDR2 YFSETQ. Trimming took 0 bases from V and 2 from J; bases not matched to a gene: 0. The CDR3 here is CASSLGDRAYEQYF. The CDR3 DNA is TGCGCCAGCAGCTTGGGGGACAGGGCCTACGAGCAGTACTTC.